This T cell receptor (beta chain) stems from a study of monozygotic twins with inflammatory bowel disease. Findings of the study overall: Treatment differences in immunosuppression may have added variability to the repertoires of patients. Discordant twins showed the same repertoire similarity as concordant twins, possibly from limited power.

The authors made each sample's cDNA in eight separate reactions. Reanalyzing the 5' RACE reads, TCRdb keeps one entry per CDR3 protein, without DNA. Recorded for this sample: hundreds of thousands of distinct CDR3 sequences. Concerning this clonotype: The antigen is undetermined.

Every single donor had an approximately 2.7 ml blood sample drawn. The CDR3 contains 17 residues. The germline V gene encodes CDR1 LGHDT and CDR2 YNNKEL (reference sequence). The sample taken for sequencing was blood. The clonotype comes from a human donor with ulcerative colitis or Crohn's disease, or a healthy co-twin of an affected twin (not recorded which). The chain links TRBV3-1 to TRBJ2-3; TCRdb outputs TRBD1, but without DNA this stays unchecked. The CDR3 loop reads CASSPSRGRTHTDTQYF.